Each of the 5 T cell receptor beta chains below was sequenced from the same sample in a study of radiation and T cells in renal cell carcinoma (dated by TCRdb to 2018 to 2020). The receptor library was made with the immunoSEQ multiplex PCR assay. What TCRdb holds here is the immuneACCESS table cut down to in-frame rearrangements. Part of the clones is not present; checked against another copy, under half of the missing clones reflect an unresolved V gene, and the others are unexplained. This sample comprises over 60,000 clones, 80% to 90% of them detected only once. 22% of the sample comes from the top ten. The label giving this sample's time point can be read as: blood 2 weeks post-SBRT. This specimen's treatment or condition label, per the study, means: 15 Gy SBRT to primary tumor, nephrectomy 4 weeks later. Sample: blood, taken from a patient whose treatment included radiotherapy and nephrectomy. The receptor source for this set is a woman between 50 and 59 years old with renal cell carcinoma.

This chain uses TRBV7-2 with TRBJ2-3; D gene ambiguous. Germline V gives CDR1 SGHTA, CDR2 FQGNSA. Trimming took 6 bases from V and 0 from J, leaving 13 bases between them. The CDR3 contains 15 residues. CDR3 in amino acids: CASSHTVTSTDTQYF. As DNA, the CDR3 is TGTGCCAGCAGTCACACAGTGACTAGCACAGATACGCAGTATTTT. Looking up the rest from reference TRBV7-2 and TRBJ2-3 gives the full variable domain: GAGVSQSPSNKVTEKGKDVELRCDPISGHTALYWYRQSLGQGLEFLIYFQGNSAPDKSGLPSDRFSAERTGGSVSTLTIQRTQQEDSAVYLCASSHTVTSTDTQYFGPGTRLTVL.

This sequence joins TRBV4-3 and TRBJ1-1; no definite D call. Between the trimmed V and J ends, which lost 0 bases and 5 bases, there was a span of 10 bases. CDR1 is LGHNA, CDR2 YSLEER, per germline. The CDR3 covers 14 residues. CDR3 sequence: CASSQESRRTEAFF. CDR3 coding DNA: TGCGCCAGCAGCCAAGAGAGCCGACGGACTGAAGCTTTCTTT.

This sequence joins TRBV30 and TRBJ2-2, with D possibly being TRBD1 (6 bases). Looked up from germline, CDR1 is GTSNPN and CDR2 is SVGIG (reference sequence). The CDR3 totals 14 residues. Between the trimmed V and J ends, which lost 4 bases and 1 base, there was a span of 10 bases. CDR3 protein: CAWNPGVNTGELFF. DNA for the CDR3: TGTGCCTGGAATCCAGGGGTGAACACCGGGGAGCTGTTTTTT.

This sequence joins TRBV6-5 and TRBJ2-1, with D unclear. The CDR3 is 14 residues long. Trimming left V 0 bases short and J 4 bases short, with 7 bases between. Per the germline V gene, CDR1 is MNHEY and CDR2 is SVGAGI. CDR3 protein: CASSYSTVYNEQFF. The CDR3 nucleotides read TGTGCCAGCAGTTACTCGACGGTGTACAATGAGCAGTTCTTC.

The chain uses TRBV18 and TRBJ2-2; 8 nucleotides line up with TRBD1. With 4 bases clipped from V and 3 bases from J, the junction kept 7 bases outside the gene matches. This CDR3 is 16 amino acids long. The germline gives CDR1 KGHSH, CDR2 LQKENI. For the CDR3, the DNA is TGTGCCAGCTCACTGTACTCGACAGGGGACACCGGGGAGCTGTTTTTT. It encodes CASSLYSTGDTGELFF.